These 21 T cell receptor beta chains were all obtained from the same sample, sequenced in a study of OX40 agonist ivuxolimab in advanced cancers. Assay used: immunoSEQ multiplex PCR; TCRdb lists only in-frame clones, some missing. Of about 87,000 clones in the sample, just under 90% were seen once. This material consisted of CD4+ or CD8+ T cells sorted from blood, taken in a trial of the OX40 agonist ivuxolimab. These receptors originate from an adult with an advanced solid tumor such as melanoma, head and neck, liver or kidney cancer.

The chain joins TRBV5-1 to TRBJ2-5; 8 positions agree with TRBD1. The CDR3 runs 15 residues. J was trimmed by 2 bases and V by 4 bases; bases with no gene match: 7. Germline loops: CDR1 SGHRS, CDR2 YFSETQ. Written as DNA, the CDR3 is TGCGCCAGCAGCAGCCGAACAGGGGGACAAGAGACCCAGTACTTC. This sequence encodes CASSSRTGGQETQYF.

The J gene is TRBJ2-3, the V gene TRBV19; 8 positions agree with TRBD1. CDR3 length: 16 residues. The ends lost 2 bases at V and 1 base at J; junction bases unmatched: 5. CDR1 and CDR2 (germline): LNHDA, SQIVND (reference sequence). CDR3 sequence: CASSIPLDRGTDTQYF. Here the CDR3 DNA reads TGTGCCAGTAGTATACCCTTGGACAGGGGCACAGATACGCAGTATTTT.

This rearrangement joins TRBV7-2 to TRBJ2-5, with TRBD2 identical over 16 bases. The germline V gene has CDR1 SGHTA and CDR2 FQGNSA. The CDR3 spans 18 residues. V shed 6 bases and J 5 bases; nucleotides not matched to a gene: 12. The CDR3 DNA is TGTGCCAGCAGAGGAGGGACTAGCGGGAGGGGAGGCGAGGAGACCCAGTACTTC. It encodes CASRGGTSGRGGEETQYF. Full variable domain (rest looked up from reference TRBV7-2 and TRBJ2-5): GAGVSQSPSNKVTEKGKDVELRCDPISGHTALYWYRQSLGQGLEFLIYFQGNSAPDKSGLPSDRFSAERTGGSVSTLTIQRTQQEDSAVYLCASRGGTSGRGGEETQYFGPGTRLLVL.

This chain's CDR3 is CASSIYNEQFF. CDR3 coding DNA: TGTGCCAGTAGCATCTACAATGAGCAGTTCTTC. The gene calls are TRBV19 and TRBJ2-1; D not resolved. The CDR3 consists of 11 residues. The V gene's germline CDR1 is LNHDA and CDR2 SQIVND (reference sequence). V lost 6 bases and J 3 bases, leaving 3 bases between the germline ends. The full variable domain, completed using reference TRBV19 and TRBJ2-1, is DGGITQSPKYLFRKEGQNVTLSCEQNLNHDAMYWYRQDPGQGLRLIYYSQIVNDFQKGDIAEGYSVSREKKESFPLTVTSAQKNPTAFYLCASSIYNEQFFGPGTRLTVL.

This clone is medium-sized in the sample. The chain links TRBV2 to TRBJ1-5; D is possibly TRBD1 (5 bases). This CDR3 region has 14 residues. Trimming shortened V by 1 base and J by 4 bases, and 8 bases separated the two germline ends. The germline V gene encodes CDR1 SNHLY and CDR2 FYNNEI. The CDR3 reads CASSEVQVNQPQHF. CDR3 nucleotides: TGTGCCAGCAGTGAAGTACAGGTAAATCAGCCCCAGCATTTT.

The rearrangement links TRBV11-3 to TRBJ2-7; 14 bases agree with TRBD2. CDR1 is SGHNT, CDR2 YENEEA, per germline. V lost 5 bases to trimming and J lost 6 bases; unmatched junction nucleotides: 9. The CDR3 has 16 residues. The DNA of the CDR3 is TGTGCCAGCAGCCCTTCCGGGACTAGCGGGAGCCGCGAGCAGTACTTC. Its translation: CASSPSGTSGSREQYF.

CDR3 bases: TGTGCCAGCAGTGGAGGTGGTACTGAAGCTTTCTTT. It yields the protein CASSGGGTEAFF. The J gene is TRBJ1-1, the V gene TRBV6-5; no clear D gene. Germline CDR1 is MNHEY and CDR2 is SVGAGI. Trimming took off 5 bases at V and 5 bases at J, with 9 bases between the two ends. The CDR3 is 12 amino acids.

This chain connects TRBV23-1 to TRBJ2-5; TRBD2 matches 7 bases. TRBV23-1 is flagged as an ORF with uncertain function. The CDR3 is made up of 18 amino acids. The V segment lost 3 bases and the J segment 0 bases; nucleotides outside the gene matches: 13. CDR3 bases: TGCGCCAGCAGTCATGTTCAGGGTGGCGGGAGACACCAAGAGACCCAGTACTTC. Translation gives CASSHVQGGGRHQETQYF.

J is TRBJ1-2 and V is TRBV6-1, with TRBD1 matching over 7 bases. Trimming at V came to 5 bases and at J to 0 bases, leaving 15 bases not matched to a gene. The CDR3 is 18 amino acids. Germline V gene sequence: CDR1 MNHNS, CDR2 SASEGT. Here the CDR3 DNA reads TGTGCCAGCAGTAAAGAAAGAGCCCGGACAGGAGCTAACTATGGCTACACCTTC. Translating it yields CASSKERARTGANYGYTF.

The J gene is TRBJ2-7, the V gene TRBV7-9, with 7 bases identical to TRBD2. CDR1 and CDR2 (germline): SEHNR, FQNEAQ (reference sequence). The length of the CDR3 is 14 residues. Trimming removed 5 bases from V and 5 bases from J; junction bases left unmatched: 9. CDR3 sequence: CASSPDLAGDEQYF. The CDR3 bases are TGTGCCAGCAGCCCAGATCTGGCGGGAGACGAGCAGTACTTC.

Worth noting for this clone: Distinct nucleotide sequences in the sample also encode this CDR3. The rearrangement joins TRBV18 to TRBJ1-1, with 11 positions matching TRBD1. The CDR3 sequence is 13 residues long. Germline V gives CDR1 KGHSH, CDR2 LQKENI. With V trimmed by 3 bases and J by 6 bases, 0 bases remained unmatched. This chain's CDR3 is CASSPGQGAEAFF. DNA for the CDR3: TGTGCCAGCTCACCGGGACAGGGGGCTGAAGCTTTCTTT.

V gene TRBV5-5 combines with J gene TRBJ1-5; weak D call: TRBD1 (6 bases). Germline CDR1 is SGHKS and CDR2 is YYEKEE (reference sequence). CDR3 length equals 15 residues. Deletions cut 4 bases from V and 1 base from J, with 12 bases between. The CDR3 bases are TGTGCCAGCAGCGTCAGGGGAGGGAGCAATCAGCCCCAGCATTTT. Its translation: CASSVRGGSNQPQHF. Looking up the rest from reference TRBV5-5 and TRBJ1-5 gives the full variable domain: DAGVTQSPTHLIKTRGQQVTLRCSPISGHKSVSWYQQVLGQGPQFIFQYYEKEERGRGNFPDRFSARQFPNYSSELNVNALLLGDSALYLCASSVRGGSNQPQHFGDGTRLSIL.

This rearrangement joins TRBV5-1 to TRBJ2-7; possibly TRBD1 for D (6 bases). Deletions cut 5 bases from V and 7 bases from J, with 22 bases between. This CDR3 is built from 15 residues. The germline gives CDR1 SGHRS, CDR2 YFSETQ. The CDR3 DNA reads TGCGCCAGCAGTGCACAGGGCCGCGATGGTGAGGAGCAGTACTTC. Its protein is CASSAQGRDGEEQYF.

The V and J genes are TRBV6-6 and TRBJ2-1; maybe TRBD2 (6 bases). Germline V lookup: CDR1 MNHNY, CDR2 SVGAGI (reference sequence). The ends were cut back, 2 bases at V and 5 bases at J, with 16 bases in the middle. The CDR3 is 16 residues long. CDR3 residues: CASSYPTPSGDNEQFF. DNA of the CDR3: TGTGCCAGCAGTTACCCCACCCCTTCGGGGGACAATGAGCAGTTCTTC.

This chain's CDR3 is CASSQDRAGSYNEQFF. Written as DNA, the CDR3 is TGCGCCAGCAGCCAAGATCGAGCGGGATCCTACAATGAGCAGTTCTTC. V usage is TRBV4-1 and J usage is TRBJ2-1, with 7 positions matching TRBD2. The CDR3 has 16 amino acids. V dropped 0 bases and J dropped 1; count of bases not matched to a gene: 3. CDR1 is MGHRA, CDR2 YSYEKL, per germline.

The V gene is TRBV2, the J gene TRBJ2-3, with 9 bases that match TRBD2. This CDR3 spans 16 amino acids. Germline-derived CDR1 and CDR2 are SNHLY and FYNNEI. J gave up 5 bases and V 4 bases, and 10 bases lay outside the gene matches. The CDR3 spells CASSGERGAVQDTQYF. The CDR3 bases are TGTGCCAGCAGTGGGGAGCGGGGGGCGGTGCAAGATACGCAGTATTTT.

The CDR3 is CASSSDLTGSLETQYF. In DNA, the CDR3 is TGTGCCAGCAGCTCAGACCTTACCGGGTCACTAGAGACCCAGTACTTC. J is TRBJ2-5 and V is TRBV7-9; D call uncertain. The CDR3 length is 16 residues. V was cut by 4 bases and J by 4 bases, with 19 bases left in between. Germline-derived CDR1 and CDR2 are SEHNR and FQNEAQ (reference sequence). Filled out from reference TRBV7-9 and TRBJ2-5, the complete variable domain reads DTGVSQNPRHKITKRGQNVTFRCDPISEHNRLYWYRQTLGQGPEFLTYFQNEAQLEKSRLLSDRFSAERPKGSFSTLEIQRTEQGDSAMYLCASSSDLTGSLETQYFGPGTRLLVL.

This clone was picked up a small number of times. The rearrangement joins TRBV4-2 to TRBJ1-2, with D possibly being TRBD1 (6 bases). The germline CDR1 and CDR2 sequences are LGHNA and YNFKEQ. V was clipped by 4 bases and J by 7 bases, with 16 bases between them. This CDR3 spans 14 amino acids. For the CDR3, the DNA is TGTGCCAGCAGCCCGGGGACACCTTCTCGTGGCTACACCTTC. Protein: CASSPGTPSRGYTF.

The V call is TRBV5-5, the J call TRBJ2-7, with D unresolved. The CDR3 runs 13 residues. Germline CDR1 and CDR2: SGHKS and YYEKEE (reference sequence). V was cut by 4 bases and J by 3 bases, with 11 bases left in between. The CDR3: CASSHPNGYEQYF. The CDR3 DNA is TGTGCCAGCAGCCATCCCAACGGCTACGAGCAGTACTTC.

CDR3: CASSESLAKNIQYF. In DNA, the CDR3 is TGCGCCAGCAGTGAGTCGTTGGCCAAAAACATTCAGTACTTC. The V call is TRBV10-2, the J call TRBJ2-4; D uncertain. Germline V gives CDR1 WSHSY, CDR2 SAAADI. The CDR3 covers 14 residues. The V end lost 0 bases, the J end lost 1 base, and 4 bases lay between the germline ends.

In this sample, this clone turned up a few times. The genes are TRBV15 and TRBJ1-5; D unclear. Germline V gene lookup returns CDR1 LNHNV and CDR2 YYDKDF (reference sequence). Trimming removed 3 bases from V and 6 bases from J, with 9 bases in between. The CDR3 runs to 13 residues. The CDR3 DNA follows: TGTGCCACCAGCAGGGACGTGGGTCAGCCCCAGCATTTT. This encodes CATSRDVGQPQHF.